The next 12 T cell receptor beta chains were all read from a single sample in a study of read filtering for tumor transcriptome and immune sequencing. Molecular barcoded adaptors covering alpha/delta and beta/gamma chains were used on 400 ng RNA. TCRdb reanalysed the reads using MiXCR and keeps one entry per CDR3 protein. The table has tens of thousands of distinct CDR3 sequences, roughly 19% seen once. Material for sequencing was a population of CD138-negative cells sorted from bone marrow. The receptors derive from a donor at least 40 years old with multiple myeloma.

This clonotype was seen repeatedly, ten times or more. V and J are TRBV4-1 and TRBJ2-1, with D uncertain. The V and J ends lost 0 bases and 8 bases respectively, with 11 bases between them. Germline V gene sequence: CDR1 MGHRA, CDR2 YSYEKL. CDR3 length: 14 residues. CDR3 sequence reads: CASSQDGVVDEQFF. The CDR3 bases are TGCGCCAGCAGCCAAGATGGAGTAGTCGATGAGCAGTTCTTC.

Notes on this clonotype: This may stem from a read error, because a much larger clone lies one nucleotide away. The chain joins TRBV28 to TRBJ2-5, with 8 bases that match TRBD1. The germline CDR1 and CDR2 sequences are MDHEN and SYDVKM. The CDR3 is made up of 16 amino acids. The chain's CDR3 is CASSLPRTGRREAQYF. The DNA of the CDR3 is TGTGCCAGCAGTTTACCCAGGACAGGGAGGCGAGAGGCCCAGTACTTC.

At least ten counts were recorded for this clonotype. This sequence joins TRBV11-3 and TRBJ2-1; 7 nucleotides line up with TRBD2. The CDR3 loop spans 16 amino acids. After removal of 5 bases from V and 1 base from J, the junction contained 8 bases not matched to a gene. The germline CDR1 and CDR2 sequences are SGHNT and YENEEA. The CDR3 loop is CASSQNGLGSYNEQFF. Written as DNA, the CDR3 is TGTGCCAGCAGCCAAAACGGACTAGGGTCCTACAATGAGCAGTTCTTC.

On this clonotype itself: Sequence at one end of the junction differs from germline and may be a read error. DNA for the CDR3: TGTGCCAGCAGTTTATCTGATTCACCCCCCCACTTT. It codes for CASSLSDSPPHF. This chain connects TRBV28 to TRBJ1-6; no clear D gene. The CDR3 contains 12 residues. Germline-derived CDR1 and CDR2 are MDHEN and SYDVKM. Filled out from reference TRBV28 and TRBJ1-6, the complete variable domain reads DVKVTQSSRYLVKRTGEKVFLECVQDMDHENMFWYRQDPGLGLRLIYFSYDVKMKEKGDIPEGYSVSREKKERFSLILESASTNQTSMYLCASSLSDSPPHFGNGTRLTVT.

This clonotype was observed many times. The chain combines TRBV6-1 with TRBJ2-4, with D unclear. This CDR3 region has 15 residues. CDR1 and CDR2 (germline): MNHNS, SASEGT. The V end lost 3 bases, the J end lost 5 bases, and 14 bases lay between the germline ends. CDR3 loop: CASSETHGMENIQYF. CDR3 DNA sequence: TGTGCCAGCAGTGAGACTCATGGGATGGAAAACATTCAGTACTTC.

The table lists this clonotype with many counts. The gene calls are TRBV30 and TRBJ2-1; 7 nucleotides match TRBD2. V shed 3 bases, J shed 2 bases, and the junction held 4 bases outside the gene matches. The CDR3 sequence is 14 residues long. Per the germline V gene, CDR1 is GTSNPN and CDR2 is SVGIG (reference sequence). CDR3 region: CAWSPGRTYNEQFF. In DNA form, the CDR3 reads TGTGCCTGGAGCCCCGGGAGGACCTACAATGAGCAGTTCTTC.

In this sample, this clonotype turned up many times. The rearrangement uses TRBV6-2 or TRBV6-3 and TRBJ2-5; 9 nucleotides agree with TRBD2. Germline V gene data show CDR1 as MNHEY and CDR2 as SVGEGT. Trimming cost V 6 bases and J 5 bases; bases outside gene matches: 10. The CDR3 runs to 15 residues. The chain's CDR3 is CASRLGTSGPETQYF. The CDR3 bases are TGTGCCAGCAGGCTCGGTACTAGCGGGCCTGAGACCCAGTACTTC.

This clonotype occurred many times. This chain uses TRBV5-6 with TRBJ1-1; D gene ambiguous. V lost 4 bases and J lost 1, with 8 bases in between. CDR3 length equals 13 residues. Germline V gene data show CDR1 as SGHDT and CDR2 as YYEEEE. The CDR3 coding sequence is TGTGCCAGCAGCCGCGGGAGGAACACTGAAGCTTTCTTT. Translated: CASSRGRNTEAFF.

This clonotype was picked up a small number of times. A clone one base away is much larger, so this may be a read error. V and J are TRBV18 and TRBJ2-5; no clear D gene. The V end lost 1 base, the J end lost 5 bases, and 5 bases lay between the germline ends. The CDR3 is 12 amino acids. CDR1 is KGHSH and CDR2 is LQKENI in the germline V gene. The CDR3 here is CASSPQCETQYF. CDR3 coding DNA: TGTGCCAGCTCACCACAATGTGAGACCCAGTACTTC. Filled out from reference TRBV18 and TRBJ2-5, the complete variable domain reads NAGVMQNPRHLVRRRGQEARLRCSPMKGHSHVYWYRQLPEEGLKFMVYLQKENIIDESGMPKERFSAEFPKEGPSILRIQQVVRGDSAAYFCASSPQCETQYFGPGTRLLVL.

This clonotype came up many times. Germline and junction disagree at one end, which may indicate a read error. In nucleotides, the CDR3 is TGTGCCAGCGGCCAAGAAGGTGGGAACACTGAAGCTTTCTTT. This sequence encodes CASGQEGGNTEAFF. The chain carries TRBV4-2 and TRBJ1-1; the D is unclear. CDR1 LGHNA and CDR2 YNFKEQ come from the germline V gene. This CDR3 comprises 14 residues.

This clonotype was counted between two and nine times. A much larger clone sits a single nucleotide away, making a read error possible. This chain's CDR3 is CASSWAAVGGTEAFF. CDR3 sequence (DNA): TGCGCCAGCAGCTGGGCAGCGGTGGGGGGCACTGAAGCTTTCTTT. The rearrangement links TRBV5-1 to TRBJ1-1, with D tentatively TRBD1 (5 bases). CDR3 length equals 15 residues. Germline loops: CDR1 SGHRS, CDR2 YFSETQ. The V end was cut by 3 bases, the J end by 4 bases, with 16 bases between.

This clonotype was counted at least ten times. The chain is built from TRBV20-1 and TRBJ2-3; TRBD2 is a possible D gene (5 bases). Germline V gives CDR1 DFQATT, CDR2 SNEGSKA (reference sequence). The germline V and J ends were trimmed by 6 bases and 1 base, with 14 bases remaining between them. CDR3 length: 14 amino acids. CDR3 protein: CSAQAPGGTDTQYF. CDR3 in DNA: TGCAGTGCGCAAGCCCCCGGGGGCACAGATACGCAGTATTTT.